A single sample is the source of the 10 T cell receptor beta chains below, sequenced in a study of blood T cells in healthy people across ages. For the second PCR, which ran for about 6 to 11 cycles, a sample-barcoded 5' primer and a J-beta primer mix were used. From the 5' RACE reads, TCRdb called clonotypes with MiXCR, one entry per CDR3 protein. The data contain about 540,000 distinct CDR3 sequences, 24% of them singletons. These records were also assigned to another study, of T cells of mothers and their children.

Sequenced input: blood. The receptor set was obtained from a boy aged 10-17 years in good health.

This clonotype was detected only a few times. This chain uses TRBV7-2 with TRBJ2-5; possibly TRBD2 for D (6 bases). V lost 2 bases and J 5 bases, leaving 18 bases between the germline ends. CDR1 is SGHTA, CDR2 FQGNSA, per germline. The CDR3 covers 16 residues. CDR3 in DNA: TGTGCCAGCAGCTTATACCCTACTATCCGGGGGGAGACCCAGTACTTC. Residues: CASSLYPTIRGETQYF.

This clonotype was found a few times. The CDR3 DNA is TGTGCCAGCAGCTTAGGGAGGGGTTTAGGGGCCAACGTCCTGACTTTC. Translation gives CASSLGRGLGANVLTF. The V gene is TRBV7-2, the J gene TRBJ2-6; maybe TRBD2 (6 bases). The V gene lost 1 base and the J gene lost 4 bases, with 11 bases spanning the gap. The germline V gene encodes CDR1 SGHTA and CDR2 FQGNSA. This CDR3 region has 16 residues.

The chain joins TRBV28 to TRBJ2-3; no definite D call. Trimming shortened V by 4 bases and J by 4 bases, and 18 bases separated the two germline ends. The CDR3 loop spans 16 amino acids. Germline V lookup: CDR1 MDHEN, CDR2 SYDVKM. In nucleotides, the CDR3 is TGTGCCAGCAGTTCACCGGAACGTTCACCCCCAGATACGCAGTATTTT. Translated, it gives CASSSPERSPPDTQYF.

The chain combines TRBV29-1 with TRBJ1-1, with TRBD1 matching 10 bases. V trimming: 7 bases; J trimming: 3 bases; junction bases outside the gene matches: 8. CDR3 length: 14 residues. CDR1 and CDR2 (germline): SQVTM, ANQGSEA. The CDR3 nucleotides are TGCAGCGCCAGGGACAGGGGCGATTACACTGAAGCTTTCTTT. Its protein product is CSARDRGDYTEAFF.

This clonotype was counted only a few times. This chain joins TRBV7-2 and TRBJ2-4, with 11 bases aligning to TRBD2. Germline loops: CDR1 SGHTA, CDR2 FQGNSA. The trim removed 0 bases at V and 0 bases at J, leaving 10 bases unmatched. The CDR3 is 20 amino acids. CDR3 in DNA: TGTGCCAGCAGCTTAGCCCCTACTAGCGGGGGCCCACTAGCCAAAAACATTCAGTACTTC. This gives the protein CASSLAPTSGGPLAKNIQYF.

The sample holds many counts of this clonotype. The rearrangement uses TRBV4-3 and TRBJ2-6, with D perhaps TRBD1 or TRBD2 (5 bases each). V lost 0 bases and J 4 bases, leaving 13 bases between the germline ends. The germline V gene has CDR1 LGHNA and CDR2 YSLEER. The CDR3 consists of 17 residues. The CDR3 sequence is CASSQDRAGTGANVLTF. The CDR3, as DNA: TGCGCCAGCAGCCAAGATCGGGCCGGGACGGGGGCCAACGTCCTGACTTTC.

J is TRBJ2-4 and V is TRBV28, with 7 bases fitting TRBD1. This CDR3 is 13 amino acids long. The V gene's germline CDR1 is MDHEN and CDR2 SYDVKM. The ends lost 5 bases at V and 9 bases at J; junction bases unmatched: 7. Here the CDR3 DNA reads TGTGCCAGCAGTCCCGACAGGGTCAGCATTCAGTACTTC. Protein: CASSPDRVSIQYF.

The CDR3: CSARGWGNTDTQYF. DNA for the CDR3: TGCAGTGCTAGAGGGTGGGGTAACACAGATACGCAGTATTTT. V gene TRBV20-1 combines with J gene TRBJ2-3; D call uncertain. Germline V lookup: CDR1 DFQATT, CDR2 SNEGSKA (reference sequence). Trimming removed 1 base from V and 2 bases from J, with 10 bases in between. The CDR3 runs 14 residues.

The chain joins TRBV4-3 to TRBJ2-5, with TRBD1 matching 7 bases. Gene TRBJ2-1 matches the end of the DNA better, so the J call may be wrong. CDR3 size: 14 residues. Germline values: CDR1 LGHNA, CDR2 YSLEER. CDR3 sequence: CASSQTGFYNEQFF. CDR3 DNA: TGCGCCAGCAGCCAGACAGGGTTCTACAATGAGCAGTTCTTC.

V is TRBV20-1 and J is TRBJ2-1; 11 nucleotides agree with TRBD2. Germline lookup yields CDR1 DFQATT and CDR2 SNEGSKA (reference sequence). This CDR3 comprises 14 residues. With 3 bases clipped from V and 4 bases from J, the junction kept 2 bases outside the gene matches. The CDR3 nucleotides read TGCAGTGCTAGTAGCGGGAGGGATTACAATGAGCAGTTCTTC. Translating gives CSASSGRDYNEQFF.